This TCR beta chain derives from a study of cytomegalovirus exposure and HLA in healthy donors. In the study overall: A prior study identified approximately 120 million unique TCR beta sequences from about 200 million T cells.

PCR was performed using 60 Vbeta and 13 Jbeta primers. Profiling relied on immunoSEQ multiplex PCR, and the TCRdb table lists in-frame clones only, not all of them. In the table there are roughly 120,000 clones, 70% to 90% of which are singletons. Study findings and constraints: Researchers reported that a few CMV-associated chains were confirmed in vitro as CMV antigen-specific. The authors later linked a missense DCLRE1C variant to TCR beta V- and J-gene trimming. The sole available immune exposure information was CMV serostatus.

This clone occurred once. The antigen remains unidentified. The V and J ends lost 5 bases and 4 bases, in that order; junction bases with no gene match: 8. From germline, CDR1 is SGHKS and CDR2 YYEKEE (reference sequence). CDR3 length: 15 residues. This TCR came from a man aged 40-49 years in good health and CMV-seronegative. What was sequenced was PBMCs. The rearrangement links TRBV5-5 to TRBJ1-5; 8 positions match TRBD1. CDR3 amino acids: CASSFLTGVNQPQHF. DNA of the CDR3: TGTGCCAGCAGTTTTTTGACAGGGGTGAATCAGCCCCAGCATTTT.